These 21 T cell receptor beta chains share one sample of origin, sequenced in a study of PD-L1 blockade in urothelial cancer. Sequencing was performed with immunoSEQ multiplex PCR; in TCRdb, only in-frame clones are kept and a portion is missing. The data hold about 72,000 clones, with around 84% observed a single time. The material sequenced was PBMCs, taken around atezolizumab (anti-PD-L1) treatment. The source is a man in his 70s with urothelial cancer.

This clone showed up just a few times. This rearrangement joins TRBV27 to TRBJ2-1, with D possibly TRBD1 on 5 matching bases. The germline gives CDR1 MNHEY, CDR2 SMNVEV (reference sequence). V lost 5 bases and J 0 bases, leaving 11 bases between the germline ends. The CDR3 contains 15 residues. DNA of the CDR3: TGTGCCAGCAGTAATGGACAAAGCTCCTACAATGAGCAGTTCTTC. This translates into CASSNGQSSYNEQFF.

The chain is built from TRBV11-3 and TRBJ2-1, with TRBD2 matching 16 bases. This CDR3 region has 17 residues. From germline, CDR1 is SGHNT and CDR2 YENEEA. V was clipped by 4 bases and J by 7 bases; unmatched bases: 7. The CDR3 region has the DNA TGTGCCAGCAGCTCGGGACTAGCGGGAGGGAGGGGGAATGAGCAGTTCTTC. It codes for CASSSGLAGGRGNEQFF.

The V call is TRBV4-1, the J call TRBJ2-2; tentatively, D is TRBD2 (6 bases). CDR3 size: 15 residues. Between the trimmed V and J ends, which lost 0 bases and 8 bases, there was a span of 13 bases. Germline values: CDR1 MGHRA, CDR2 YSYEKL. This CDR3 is CASSQERGDRGELFF. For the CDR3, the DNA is TGCGCCAGCAGCCAAGAGCGGGGTGATAGAGGGGAGCTGTTTTTT.

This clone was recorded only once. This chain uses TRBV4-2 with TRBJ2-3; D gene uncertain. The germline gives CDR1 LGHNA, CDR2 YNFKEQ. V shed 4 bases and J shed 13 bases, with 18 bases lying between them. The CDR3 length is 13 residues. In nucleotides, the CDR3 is TGTGCCAGCAGCCCCCCTAGAGACCCCCGCAAGTATTTT. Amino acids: CASSPPRDPRKYF.

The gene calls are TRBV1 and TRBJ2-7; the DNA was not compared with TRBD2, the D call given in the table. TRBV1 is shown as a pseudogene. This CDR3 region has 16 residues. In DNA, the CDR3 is TGCACCAGCAGCCAAATTACCTCTAGCGGCTCCTACGAGCAGTACTTC. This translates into CTSSQITSSGSYEQYF.

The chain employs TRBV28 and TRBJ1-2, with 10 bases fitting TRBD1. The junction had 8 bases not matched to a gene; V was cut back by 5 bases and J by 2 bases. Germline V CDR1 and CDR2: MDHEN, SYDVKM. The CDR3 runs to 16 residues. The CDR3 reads CASSGRDRGRNYGYTF. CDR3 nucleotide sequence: TGTGCCAGCAGTGGAAGGGACAGGGGAAGAAACTATGGCTACACCTTC.

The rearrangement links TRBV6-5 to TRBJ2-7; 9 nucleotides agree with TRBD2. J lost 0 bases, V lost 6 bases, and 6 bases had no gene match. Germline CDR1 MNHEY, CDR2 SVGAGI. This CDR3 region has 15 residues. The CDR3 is CASSMAGGDSYEQYF. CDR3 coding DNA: TGTGCCAGCAGCATGGCGGGAGGGGACTCCTACGAGCAGTACTTC.

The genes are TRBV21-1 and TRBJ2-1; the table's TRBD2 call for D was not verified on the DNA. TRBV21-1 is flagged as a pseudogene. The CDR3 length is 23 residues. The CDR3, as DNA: TGTGCCAGCAGCAAAGTGAAGGTAGAGAGGACTAGCGGGATCTTTTTCTCCTACAATGAGCAGTTCTTC. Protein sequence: CASSKVKVERTSGIFFSYNEQFF.

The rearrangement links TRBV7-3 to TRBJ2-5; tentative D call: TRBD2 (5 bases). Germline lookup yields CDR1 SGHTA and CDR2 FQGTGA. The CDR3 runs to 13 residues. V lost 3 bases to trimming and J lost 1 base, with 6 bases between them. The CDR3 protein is CASSLGSQETQYF. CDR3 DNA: TGTGCCAGCAGCTTGGGGAGCCAAGAGACCCAGTACTTC.

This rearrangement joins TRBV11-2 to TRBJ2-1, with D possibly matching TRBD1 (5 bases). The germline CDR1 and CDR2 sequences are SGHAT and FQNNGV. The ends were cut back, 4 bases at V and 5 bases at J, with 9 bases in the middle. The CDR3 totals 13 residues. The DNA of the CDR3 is TGTGCCAGCAGCTACGCAGGGAACAATGAGCAGTTCTTC. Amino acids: CASSYAGNNEQFF.

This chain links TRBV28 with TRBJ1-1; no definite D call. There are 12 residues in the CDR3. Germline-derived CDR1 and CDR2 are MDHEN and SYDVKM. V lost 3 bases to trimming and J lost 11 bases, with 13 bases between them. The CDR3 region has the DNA TGTGCCAGCAGTTTCCCCACCGGAGGCGCTTTCTTT. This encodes CASSFPTGGAFF.

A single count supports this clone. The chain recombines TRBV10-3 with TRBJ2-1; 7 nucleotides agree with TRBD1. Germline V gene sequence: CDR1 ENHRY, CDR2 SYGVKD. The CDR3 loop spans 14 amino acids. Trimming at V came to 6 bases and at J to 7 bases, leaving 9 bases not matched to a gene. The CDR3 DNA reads TGTGCCATCAGAACAGGGGTAGGTGGTAATGAGCAGTTCTTC. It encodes CAIRTGVGGNEQFF.

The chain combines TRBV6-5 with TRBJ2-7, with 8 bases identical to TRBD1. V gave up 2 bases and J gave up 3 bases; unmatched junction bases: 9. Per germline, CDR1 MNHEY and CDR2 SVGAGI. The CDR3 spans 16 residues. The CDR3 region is CASSYGGRTGSYEQYF. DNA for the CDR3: TGTGCCAGCAGTTACGGGGGTCGGACAGGGAGCTACGAGCAGTACTTC.

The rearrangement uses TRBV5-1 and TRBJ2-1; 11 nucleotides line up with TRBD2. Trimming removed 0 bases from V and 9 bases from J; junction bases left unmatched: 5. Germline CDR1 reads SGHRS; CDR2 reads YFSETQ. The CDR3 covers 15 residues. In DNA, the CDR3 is TGCGCCAGCAGCTTGGCCGGGACTAGCGGTAGTGAGCAGTTCTTC. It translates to CASSLAGTSGSEQFF. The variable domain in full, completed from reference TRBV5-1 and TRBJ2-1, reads KAGVTQTPRYLIKTRGQQVTLSCSPISGHRSVSWYQQTPGQGLQFLFEYFSETQRNKGNFPGRFSGRQFSNSRSEMNVSTLELGDSALYLCASSLAGTSGSEQFFGPGTRLTVL.

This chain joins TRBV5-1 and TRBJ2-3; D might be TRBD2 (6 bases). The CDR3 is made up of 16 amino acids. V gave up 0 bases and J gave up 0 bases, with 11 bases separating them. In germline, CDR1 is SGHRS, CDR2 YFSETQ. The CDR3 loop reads CASSLAGTRSTDTQYF. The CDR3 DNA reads TGCGCCAGCAGCTTGGCTGGGACTCGAAGCACAGATACGCAGTATTTT.

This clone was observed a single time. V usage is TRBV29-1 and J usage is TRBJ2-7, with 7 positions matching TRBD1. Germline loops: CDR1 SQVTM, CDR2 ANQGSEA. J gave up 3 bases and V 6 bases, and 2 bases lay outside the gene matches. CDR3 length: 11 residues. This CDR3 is CSVRDSYEQYF. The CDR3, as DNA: TGCAGCGTGAGGGACAGCTACGAGCAGTACTTC.

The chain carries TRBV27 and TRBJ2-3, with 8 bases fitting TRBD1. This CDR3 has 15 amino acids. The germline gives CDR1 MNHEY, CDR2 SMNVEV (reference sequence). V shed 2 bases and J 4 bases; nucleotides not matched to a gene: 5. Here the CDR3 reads CASSLKQGASDTQYF. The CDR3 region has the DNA TGTGCCAGCAGTTTAAAGCAGGGGGCCTCAGATACGCAGTATTTT.

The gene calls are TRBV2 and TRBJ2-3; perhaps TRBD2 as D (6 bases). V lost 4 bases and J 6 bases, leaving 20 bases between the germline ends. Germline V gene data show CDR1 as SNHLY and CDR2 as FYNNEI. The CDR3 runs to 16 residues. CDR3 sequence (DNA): TGTGCCAGCAGTGGCGGGACTTCCCGGCGAGGGGATACGCAGTATTTT. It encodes CASSGGTSRRGDTQYF.

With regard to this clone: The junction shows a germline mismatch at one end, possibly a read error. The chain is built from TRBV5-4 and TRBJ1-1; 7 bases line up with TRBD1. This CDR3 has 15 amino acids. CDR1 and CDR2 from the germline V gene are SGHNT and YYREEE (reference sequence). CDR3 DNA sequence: TGTGCCAGCAGCCCTCCGACAGGGACGAACGCTGAAGCTTTCTTT. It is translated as CASSPPTGTNAEAFF. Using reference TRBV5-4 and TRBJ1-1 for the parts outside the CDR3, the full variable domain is ETGVTQSPTHLIKTRGQQVTLRCSSQSGHNTVSWYQQALGQGPQFIFQYYREEENGRGNFPPRFSGLQFPNYSSELNVNALELDDSALYLCASSPPTGTNAEAFFGQGTRLTVV.

The CDR3 DNA is TGTGCCAGCAGCCAAGGGTCTGGTAGCACTAACATTCAGTACTTC. Translation gives CASSQGSGSTNIQYF. The chain is built from TRBV4-2 and TRBJ2-4; D is ambiguous. The V gene's germline CDR1 is LGHNA and CDR2 YNFKEQ. CDR3 size: 15 residues. V lost 1 base and J 7 bases, leaving 14 bases between the germline ends.

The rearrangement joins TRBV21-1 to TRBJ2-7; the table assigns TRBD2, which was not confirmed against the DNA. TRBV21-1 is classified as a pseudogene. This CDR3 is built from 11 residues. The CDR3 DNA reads TGTGCCAGCAGGGGGGGGGCCGAGCAGTACTTC. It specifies CASRGGAEQYF.